Each of the 30 T cell receptor beta chains below was sequenced from the same sample in a study of identical twins. TCRdb reprocessed the 5' RACE reads with MiXCR, giving one entry per CDR3 protein. The sample holds hundreds of thousands of distinct CDR3 sequences, about 20% seen once. These records were also assigned to another study, of T cells expressing NK-cell markers.

Sample: PBMCs. These receptors were taken from a woman younger than 30 in good health.

Only a few counts were recorded for this clonotype. The J gene is TRBJ2-3, the V gene TRBV5-1; D unclear. The CDR3 is made up of 14 amino acids. The germline CDR1 and CDR2 sequences are SGHRS and YFSETQ. Trimming left V 2 bases short and J 1 base short, with 8 bases between. This CDR3 reads CASSLLDGTDTQYF. CDR3 nucleotide sequence: TGCGCCAGCAGCTTATTGGATGGCACAGATACGCAGTATTTT. Complete variable domain (other parts from reference TRBV5-1 and TRBJ2-3): KAGVTQTPRYLIKTRGQQVTLSCSPISGHRSVSWYQQTPGQGLQFLFEYFSETQRNKGNFPGRFSGRQFSNSRSEMNVSTLELGDSALYLCASSLLDGTDTQYFGPGTRLTVL.

V usage is TRBV15 and J usage is TRBJ2-2, with D maybe TRBD2 (6 bases). Germline V CDR1 and CDR2: LNHNV, YYDKDF (reference sequence). The germline V and J ends were trimmed by 0 bases and 6 bases, with 14 bases remaining between them. This CDR3 contains 16 residues. The CDR3 loop is CATSRDPPSGSGELFF. CDR3 nucleotides: TGTGCCACCAGCAGAGATCCCCCAAGCGGGTCCGGGGAGCTGTTTTTT.

This chain connects TRBV20-1 to TRBJ2-7, with a possible D match to TRBD2 (5 bases). Germline-derived CDR1 and CDR2 are DFQATT and SNEGSKA (reference sequence). This CDR3 has 13 residues. V lost 5 bases and J 5 bases, leaving 16 bases between the germline ends. As DNA, the CDR3 is TGCAGTGCTCCCATAGCGACCTCTCACGAGCAGTACTTC. Its protein product is CSAPIATSHEQYF.

The J gene is TRBJ2-3, the V gene TRBV12-3 or TRBV12-4; either TRBD1 or TRBD2 may supply D (5 bases each). Trimming shortened V by 7 bases and J by 9 bases, and 17 bases separated the two germline ends. The CDR3 has 13 amino acids. CDR3 amino acids: CASNFREFGTQYF. As DNA, the CDR3 is TGTGCCAGCAATTTCAGGGAGTTTGGCACGCAGTATTTT.

The table lists this clonotype with a few counts. The chain joins TRBV6-1 to TRBJ2-4, with unresolved D. The CDR3 contains 15 residues. Germline V lookup: CDR1 MNHNS, CDR2 SASEGT. Trimming cost V 3 bases and J 7 bases, with 16 bases left between them. The CDR3 nucleotides are TGTGCCAGCAGTGACATGGGGTCCGGTGGGAACATTCAGTACTTC. Translated: CASSDMGSGGNIQYF.

The chain uses TRBV11-3 and TRBJ1-2, with D uncertain. This CDR3 has 13 amino acids. Trimming pared 5 bases from V and 2 bases from J, leaving 9 bases between. The germline CDR1 and CDR2 sequences are SGHNT and YENEEA. DNA for the CDR3: TGTGCCAGCAGCGGGATTAGGAACTATGGCTACACCTTC. The encoded protein is CASSGIRNYGYTF. The whole variable domain, remainder taken from reference TRBV11-3 and TRBJ1-2, is EAGVVQSPRYKIIEKKQPVAFWCNPISGHNTLYWYLQNLGQGPELLIRYENEEAVDDSQLPKDRFSAERLKGVDSTLKIQPAELGDSAVYLCASSGIRNYGYTFGSGTRLTVV.

This clonotype was observed a handful of times. The chain joins TRBV7-2 to TRBJ2-1, with 10 bases fitting TRBD2. CDR3 length: 13 amino acids. The junction had 3 bases not matched to a gene; V was cut back by 6 bases and J by 7 bases. Germline CDR1 is SGHTA and CDR2 is FQGNSA. The CDR3 spells CASRRLAGNEQFF. In DNA, the CDR3 is TGTGCCAGCAGAAGACTAGCGGGTAATGAGCAGTTCTTC.

This clonotype was seen only a few times. This chain uses TRBV5-6 with TRBJ2-3, with unresolved D. There are 15 residues in the CDR3. Trimming took 0 bases from V and 1 from J, leaving 9 bases between them. The germline V gene has CDR1 SGHDT and CDR2 YYEEEE. CDR3 in amino acids: CASSLDVRRTDTQYF. As DNA, the CDR3 is TGTGCCAGCAGCTTGGATGTGCGGCGCACAGATACGCAGTATTTT.

This clonotype has a handful of counts. The CDR3 DNA reads as TGTGCCAGCAGCCCTAGCGGGAGTTACTCAGATACGCAGTATTTT. Protein product: CASSPSGSYSDTQYF. The genes are TRBV16 and TRBJ2-3, with 10 nucleotides matching TRBD2. Germline loops: CDR1 KGHSY, CDR2 FQNENV. V lost 4 bases and J lost 4; bases outside the gene matches: 5. The CDR3 length is 15 residues.

The chain carries TRBV7-2 and TRBJ2-3, with unresolved D. V was clipped by 7 bases and J by 3 bases, with 11 bases between them. This CDR3 is 13 amino acids long. Germline CDR1 SGHTA, CDR2 FQGNSA. The CDR3 DNA reads as TGTGCCAGCACCGCTTTTCTAACAGATACGCAGTATTTT. It yields the protein CASTAFLTDTQYF.

The CDR3 bases are TGTGCCAGCAGCTTAGGCCGGTCTGGGGTCTATGGCTACACCTTC. This sequence encodes CASSLGRSGVYGYTF. V is TRBV13 and J is TRBJ1-2; no clear D gene. The ends were cut back, 0 bases at V and 4 bases at J, with 12 bases in the middle. This CDR3 has 15 residues. Germline V CDR1 and CDR2: PRHDT, FYEKMQ (reference sequence).

This clonotype was counted a few times. The V and J genes are TRBV12-3 or TRBV12-4 and TRBJ1-1; D may be TRBD1 (6 bases). Trimming pared 5 bases from V and 2 bases from J, leaving 9 bases between. The CDR3 is made up of 13 amino acids. The CDR3 reads CASSTGINTEAFF. CDR3 coding DNA: TGTGCCAGCAGTACAGGGATTAACACTGAAGCTTTCTTT.

V usage is TRBV10-2 and J usage is TRBJ2-1; tentative D call: TRBD1 (6 bases). V gave up 5 bases and J gave up 3 bases, with 14 bases separating them. Germline V gene lookup returns CDR1 WSHSY and CDR2 SAAADI. CDR3 length: 15 amino acids. CDR3 residues: CASSWGRGYYNEQFF. The CDR3 DNA follows: TGCGCCAGCAGTTGGGGCAGGGGATACTACAATGAGCAGTTCTTC.

This clonotype occurred a few times. The chain combines TRBV20-1 with TRBJ2-5; D call uncertain. Trimming took off 8 bases at V and 4 bases at J, with 11 bases between the two ends. CDR1 is DFQATT and CDR2 is SNEGSKA in the germline V gene (reference sequence). The CDR3 has 11 amino acids. The CDR3 nucleotides are TGCAGTTCCCCTCAGCTAGAGACCCAGTACTTC. This encodes CSSPQLETQYF.

The chain has TRBV5-1 and TRBJ1-3; D uncertain. The V and J ends lost 3 bases and 7 bases respectively, with 17 bases between them. Germline V gene data show CDR1 as SGHRS and CDR2 as YFSETQ. The CDR3 is 15 amino acids. The CDR3 sequence is CASSSGSSRSNTIYF. The CDR3 bases are TGCGCCAGCAGCTCTGGATCGTCTAGGAGTAACACCATATATTTT.

This clonotype turned up a few times. The V and J genes are TRBV27 and TRBJ2-1; possibly TRBD2 for D (6 bases). The CDR3 consists of 15 residues. Germline assignment: CDR1 MNHEY and CDR2 SMNVEV (reference sequence). V was clipped by 7 bases and J by 0 bases, with 13 bases between them. The CDR3 nucleotides read TGTGCCAGCAAGAGCGGGCCTCACTCCTACAATGAGCAGTTCTTC. Translating gives CASKSGPHSYNEQFF.

The CDR3: CASSPRQGANNEQFF. The DNA for the CDR3 is TGTGCCAGCAGCCCTCGACAGGGGGCGAATAATGAGCAGTTCTTC. This chain joins TRBV3-1 and TRBJ2-1; 10 bases agree with TRBD1. This CDR3 is 15 amino acids long. The V and J ends lost 4 bases and 7 bases, in that order; junction bases with no gene match: 7. In germline, CDR1 is LGHDT, CDR2 YNNKEL (reference sequence).

CDR3: CASSQGLSRANQPQHF. CDR3 bases: TGTGCCAGCAGCCAAGGCCTATCGAGGGCTAATCAGCCCCAGCATTTT. The chain carries TRBV3-1 and TRBJ1-5; D is ambiguous. The CDR3 contains 16 residues. Germline V gives CDR1 LGHDT, CDR2 YNNKEL (reference sequence). Trimming took 1 base from V and 4 from J, leaving 14 bases between them.

This clonotype has only a few counts. The V call is TRBV2, the J call TRBJ2-1, with D possibly TRBD2 on 5 matching bases. Germline-derived CDR1 and CDR2 are SNHLY and FYNNEI. The CDR3 spans 15 residues. V dropped 8 bases and J dropped 5 bases, with 19 bases sitting between them. CDR3 bases: TGTGCCAGCCGGAGGTTGGCCGAGAGGGACAATGAGCAGTTCTTC. It translates to CASRRLAERDNEQFF.

This rearrangement joins TRBV7-8 to TRBJ2-5; 9 bases agree with TRBD2. CDR1 SGHVS and CDR2 FQNEAQ come from the germline V gene. V lost 5 bases, J lost 4 bases, and 8 bases stayed unmatched. The CDR3 loop spans 15 amino acids. The chain's CDR3 is CASSPVAGGRETQYF. The CDR3 bases are TGTGCCAGCAGCCCGGTCGCGGGGGGGCGAGAGACCCAGTACTTC. Drawing the rest from reference TRBV7-8 and TRBJ2-5, the complete variable domain is GAGVSQSPRYKVAKRGQDVALRCDPISGHVSLFWYQQALGQGPEFLTYFQNEAQLDKSGLPSDRFFAERPEGSVSTLKIQRTQQEDSAVYLCASSPVAGGRETQYFGPGTRLLVL.

This clonotype was detected only a few times. The chain links TRBV20-1 to TRBJ1-1; D unclear. Germline lookup yields CDR1 DFQATT and CDR2 SNEGSKA (reference sequence). The CDR3 has 12 amino acids. The V and J ends lost 4 bases and 4 bases respectively, with 10 bases between them. In nucleotides, the CDR3 is TGCAGTGCTAACAAGGGCGGCACTGAAGCTTTCTTT. Translated, it gives CSANKGGTEAFF.

The chain links TRBV12-3 or TRBV12-4 to TRBJ1-4, with no clear D. V was pared by 1 base and J by 0 bases, with 6 bases between. The CDR3 loop spans 15 amino acids. CDR3 DNA: TGTGCCAGCAGTTTAGGGTGGACAACTAATGAAAAACTGTTTTTT. Its translation: CASSLGWTTNEKLFF.

The chain has TRBV20-1 and TRBJ1-5, with 7 bases lining up with TRBD1. The CDR3 covers 14 residues. The germline V gene encodes CDR1 DFQATT and CDR2 SNEGSKA (reference sequence). Trimming removed 6 bases from V and 4 bases from J; junction bases left unmatched: 9. CDR3 DNA sequence: TGCAGTGCAATCACCGGGACAGAGAATCAGCCCCAGCATTTT. Protein: CSAITGTENQPQHF.

This clonotype appeared a few times. The chain is built from TRBV20-1 and TRBJ2-1, with 11 bases that match TRBD2. CDR3 length: 21 residues. CDR1 and CDR2 (germline): DFQATT, SNEGSKA (reference sequence). The junction had 17 bases not matched to a gene; V was cut back by 1 base and J by 0 bases. CDR3 nucleotide sequence: TGCAGTGCTAGAGTCACGCAGACCGGGACTAGCGGACGGAGCTCCTACAATGAGCAGTTCTTC. This sequence encodes CSARVTQTGTSGRSSYNEQFF.

This clonotype has more than one count but fewer than ten. The genes are TRBV24-1 and TRBJ2-1; D may match TRBD1 or TRBD2 (5 bases each). The ends were cut back, 4 bases at V and 0 bases at J, with 9 bases in the middle. CDR1 is KGHDR and CDR2 is SFDVKD in the germline V gene. This CDR3 contains 15 residues. The CDR3 sequence: CATSETGGSYNEQFF. Written as DNA, the CDR3 is TGTGCCACCAGTGAAACTGGGGGCTCCTACAATGAGCAGTTCTTC.

The chain is built from TRBV5-5 and TRBJ2-7, with TRBD1 matching 7 bases. In germline, CDR1 is SGHKS, CDR2 YYEKEE (reference sequence). Germline trimming cut 1 base from V and 3 bases from J; bases unmatched to any gene: 7. This CDR3 has 15 residues. The CDR3 protein is CASSLIGTALYEQYF. CDR3 DNA: TGTGCCAGCAGCTTGATAGGGACAGCTCTCTACGAGCAGTACTTC.

This clonotype was picked up a small number of times. The chain is built from TRBV12-3 or TRBV12-4 and TRBJ2-7; a possible D gene is TRBD1 (5 bases). CDR3 length equals 17 residues. The V gene lost 7 bases and the J gene lost 0 bases, with 22 bases spanning the gap. The CDR3 loop is CASKDRRADLISYEQYF. CDR3 nucleotide sequence: TGTGCCAGCAAAGACAGACGGGCGGATCTTATCTCCTACGAGCAGTACTTC.

This clonotype appeared many times. One junction end does not reproduce the germline sequence, and a read error may be involved. The CDR3 loop reads CASSLGTGYNEQFF. The CDR3 DNA reads TGTGCCAGCAGCTTAGGGACAGGGTACAATGAGCAGTTCTTC. The rearrangement links TRBV12-3 or TRBV12-4 to TRBJ2-1, with 9 positions matching TRBD1. This CDR3 is 14 amino acids long.

The chain carries TRBV5-1 and TRBJ1-6; the match to TRBD1 covers 7 bases. Looked up from germline, CDR1 is SGHRS and CDR2 is YFSETQ. The CDR3 runs 17 residues. The V segment lost 4 bases and the J segment 7 bases; nucleotides outside the gene matches: 14. This CDR3 reads CASSPRQGRVPNSPLHF. CDR3 nucleotides: TGCGCCAGCAGCCCGAGACAGGGACGGGTCCCCAATTCACCCCTCCACTTT.

This clonotype was counted between two and nine times. The chain uses TRBV12-3 or TRBV12-4 and TRBJ2-7; 11 nucleotides agree with TRBD2. The junction had 5 bases not matched to a gene; V was cut back by 5 bases and J by 2 bases. The CDR3 has 15 amino acids. The DNA for the CDR3 is TGTGCCAGCAGTAGGACTAGCGGGTCACCCTACGAGCAGTACTTC. This codes for CASSRTSGSPYEQYF.